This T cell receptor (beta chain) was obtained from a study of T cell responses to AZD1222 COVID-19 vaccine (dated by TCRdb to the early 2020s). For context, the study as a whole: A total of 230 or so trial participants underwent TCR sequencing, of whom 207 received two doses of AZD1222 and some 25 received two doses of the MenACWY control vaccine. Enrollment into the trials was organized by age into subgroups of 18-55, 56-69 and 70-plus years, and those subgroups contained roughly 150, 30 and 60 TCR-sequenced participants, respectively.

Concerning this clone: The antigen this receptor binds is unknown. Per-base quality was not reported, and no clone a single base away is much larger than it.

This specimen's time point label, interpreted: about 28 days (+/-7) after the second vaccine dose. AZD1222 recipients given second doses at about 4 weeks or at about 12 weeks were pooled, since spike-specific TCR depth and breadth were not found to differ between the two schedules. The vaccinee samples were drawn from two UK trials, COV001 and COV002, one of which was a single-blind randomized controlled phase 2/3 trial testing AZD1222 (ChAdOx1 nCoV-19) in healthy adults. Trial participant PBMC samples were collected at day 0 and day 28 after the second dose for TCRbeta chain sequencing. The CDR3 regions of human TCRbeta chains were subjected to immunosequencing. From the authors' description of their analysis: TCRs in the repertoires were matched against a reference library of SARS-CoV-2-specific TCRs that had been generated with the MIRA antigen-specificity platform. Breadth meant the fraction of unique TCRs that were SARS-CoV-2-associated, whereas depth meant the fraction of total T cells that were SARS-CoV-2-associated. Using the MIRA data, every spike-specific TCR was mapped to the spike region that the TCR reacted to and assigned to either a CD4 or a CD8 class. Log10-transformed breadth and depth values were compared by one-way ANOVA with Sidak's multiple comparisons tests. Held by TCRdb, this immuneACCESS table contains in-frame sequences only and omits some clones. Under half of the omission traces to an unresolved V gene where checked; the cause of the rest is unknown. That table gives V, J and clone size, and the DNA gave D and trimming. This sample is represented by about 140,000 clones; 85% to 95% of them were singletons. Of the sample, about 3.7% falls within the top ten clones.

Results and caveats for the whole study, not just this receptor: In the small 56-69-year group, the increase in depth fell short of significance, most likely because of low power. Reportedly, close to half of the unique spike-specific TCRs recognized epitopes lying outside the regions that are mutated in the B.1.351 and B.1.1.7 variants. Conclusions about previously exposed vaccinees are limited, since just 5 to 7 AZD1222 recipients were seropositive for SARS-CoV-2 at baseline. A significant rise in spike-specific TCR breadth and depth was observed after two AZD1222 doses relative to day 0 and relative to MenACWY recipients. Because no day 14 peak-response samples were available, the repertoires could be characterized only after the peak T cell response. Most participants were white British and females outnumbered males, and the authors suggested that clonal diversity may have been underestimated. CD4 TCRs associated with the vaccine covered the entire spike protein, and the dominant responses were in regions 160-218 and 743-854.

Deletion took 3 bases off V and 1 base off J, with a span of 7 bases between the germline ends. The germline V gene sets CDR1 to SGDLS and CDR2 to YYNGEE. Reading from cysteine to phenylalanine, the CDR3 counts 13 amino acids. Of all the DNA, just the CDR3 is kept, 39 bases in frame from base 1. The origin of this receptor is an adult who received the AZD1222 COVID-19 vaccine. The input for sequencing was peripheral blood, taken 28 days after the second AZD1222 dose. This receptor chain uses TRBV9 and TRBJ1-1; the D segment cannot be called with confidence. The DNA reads TGTGCCAGCAGCGAAGGGCAGAACACTGAAGCTTTCTTT. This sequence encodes CASSEGQNTEAFF.